Each of the 22 T cell receptor beta chains below was sequenced from the same sample in a study of shared clonotypes between healthy human individuals. Method: immunoSEQ multiplex PCR; TCRdb's copy keeps in-frame clones and lacks some. The sample shows millions of clones, 80% to 95% of them seen only once. Sequenced input: naive CD4+ T cells from PBMCs. As for subset: CD45RA+ positively selected. The receptors here all came from a young man in good health. Some clones in this sample may be carry-over from other donors' samples.

The gene calls are TRBV11-3 and TRBJ2-2; D is ambiguous. Germline values: CDR1 SGHNT, CDR2 YENEEA. With 4 bases removed from V and 8 bases from J, the gap between germline ends came to 8 bases. CDR3 length equals 12 residues. The CDR3 nucleotides are TGTGCCAGCAGCTACGGCAGTGGGGAGCTGTTTTTT. As protein: CASSYGSGELFF.

This chain links TRBV7-9 with TRBJ2-7, with 12 bases identical to TRBD2. The CDR3 is made up of 15 amino acids. Trimming removed 5 bases from V and 7 bases from J; junction bases left unmatched: 9. The germline V gene has CDR1 SEHNR and CDR2 FQNEAQ (reference sequence). CDR3 nucleotides: TGTGCCAGCAGCCCCCGACTAGCGGGAGATAATGAGCAGTACTTC. This sequence encodes CASSPRLAGDNEQYF. The variable domain in full, completed from reference TRBV7-9 and TRBJ2-7, reads DTGVSQNPRHKITKRGQNVTFRCDPISEHNRLYWYRQTLGQGPEFLTYFQNEAQLEKSRLLSDRFSAERPKGSFSTLEIQRTEQGDSAMYLCASSPRLAGDNEQYFGPGTRLTVT.

V gene TRBV29-1 combines with J gene TRBJ1-2; D unresolved. Germline CDR1 reads SQVTM; CDR2 reads ANQGSEA. The V gene lost 4 bases and the J gene lost 8 bases, with 14 bases spanning the gap. The CDR3 length is 12 residues. This CDR3 is CSVGNGQRGYTF. CDR3 DNA sequence: TGCAGCGTTGGCAATGGGCAGCGCGGCTACACCTTC.

On this clone itself: Other nucleotide sequences in the sample specify the same CDR3. The rearrangement joins TRBV28 to TRBJ1-5; D remains unclear. V dropped 5 bases and J dropped 4 bases, with 6 bases sitting between them. Germline V gene sequence: CDR1 MDHEN, CDR2 SYDVKM. The CDR3 has 12 residues. The CDR3 nucleotides read TGTGCCAGCAGTCGAGGAAATCAGCCCCAGCATTTT. This gives the protein CASSRGNQPQHF.

The chain combines TRBV30 with TRBJ2-2; D is ambiguous. The length of the CDR3 is 13 residues. Germline-derived CDR1 and CDR2 are GTSNPN and SVGIG (reference sequence). V lost 0 bases and J 6 bases, leaving 8 bases between the germline ends. This CDR3 is CAWSVVDSGELFF. The DNA for the CDR3 is TGTGCCTGGAGTGTAGTAGATTCCGGGGAGCTGTTTTTT.

The chain carries TRBV28 and TRBJ1-1; a weak D match, TRBD1 (5 bases). V lost 7 bases and J lost 1, with 13 bases in between. The CDR3 length is 14 residues. Germline V gene lookup returns CDR1 MDHEN and CDR2 SYDVKM. CDR3: CASTSVGGNTEAFF. The CDR3 DNA follows: TGTGCCAGCACCTCCGTCGGGGGGAACACTGAAGCTTTCTTT.

This rearrangement joins TRBV19 to TRBJ1-5; a weak D match, TRBD1 (5 bases). V lost 6 bases and J 0 bases, leaving 12 bases between the germline ends. The CDR3 runs 15 residues. Germline CDR1 is LNHDA and CDR2 is SQIVND (reference sequence). This chain's CDR3 is CASRRGGNSNQPQHF. The DNA for the CDR3 is TGTGCCAGTAGGAGGGGCGGTAATAGCAATCAGCCCCAGCATTTT. Full variable domain (missing parts from reference TRBV19 and TRBJ1-5): DGGITQSPKYLFRKEGQNVTLSCEQNLNHDAMYWYRQDPGQGLRLIYYSQIVNDFQKGDIAEGYSVSREKKESFPLTVTSAQKNPTAFYLCASRRGGNSNQPQHFGDGTRLSIL.

This clone came up a few times. The rearrangement uses TRBV2 and TRBJ2-7, with TRBD2 as a possible D gene (5 bases). CDR3 length: 14 residues. The V end lost 4 bases, the J end lost 3 bases, and 13 bases lay between the germline ends. The germline CDR1 and CDR2 sequences are SNHLY and FYNNEI. In DNA, the CDR3 is TGTGCCAGCAGTGTGCGCCCAGGAGGCTACGAGCAGTACTTC. Protein product: CASSVRPGGYEQYF.

The genes are TRBV5-1 and TRBJ2-2; unclear D gene. CDR1 and CDR2 from the germline V gene are SGHRS and YFSETQ. Deletions cut 2 bases from V and 6 bases from J, with 14 bases between. The CDR3 has 15 residues. In nucleotides, the CDR3 is TGCGCCAGCAGCTTCCAGTTTTTAAGGGCCGGGGAGCTGTTTTTT. This gives the protein CASSFQFLRAGELFF. The whole variable domain, remainder taken from reference TRBV5-1 and TRBJ2-2, is KAGVTQTPRYLIKTRGQQVTLSCSPISGHRSVSWYQQTPGQGLQFLFEYFSETQRNKGNFPGRFSGRQFSNSRSEMNVSTLELGDSALYLCASSFQFLRAGELFFGEGSRLTVL.

This clone was recorded once. This chain uses TRBV29-1 with TRBJ1-5, with D perhaps matching TRBD1 (5 bases). This CDR3 is built from 15 residues. The germline V gene has CDR1 SQVTM and CDR2 ANQGSEA. Trimming cost V 4 bases and J 2 bases, with 15 bases left between them. CDR3 amino acids: CSVGLTAGGNQPQHF. CDR3 DNA: TGCAGCGTTGGTTTGACAGCGGGGGGCAATCAGCCCCAGCATTTT.

The chain has TRBV7-9 and TRBJ2-6; D may be TRBD1 or TRBD2 (5 bases each). The length of the CDR3 is 16 residues. V lost 3 bases and J 2 bases, leaving 11 bases between the germline ends. CDR1 is SEHNR, CDR2 FQNEAQ, per germline (reference sequence). The CDR3 sequence: CASSFGTRPGANVLTF. The DNA for the CDR3 is TGTGCCAGCAGCTTTGGGACCAGACCTGGGGCCAACGTCCTGACTTTC.

The rearrangement uses TRBV7-2 and TRBJ1-1, with a tentative D call TRBD1 (5 bases). CDR1 and CDR2 (germline): SGHTA, FQGNSA. V was pared by 5 bases and J by 3 bases, with 16 bases between. CDR3 length equals 15 residues. The CDR3 region has the DNA TGTGCCAGCAGCGTCCGGGACGGATTATACACTGAAGCTTTCTTT. Translating gives CASSVRDGLYTEAFF. The variable domain in full, with the rest retrieved from reference TRBV7-2 and TRBJ1-1, is GAGVSQSPSNKVTEKGKDVELRCDPISGHTALYWYRQSLGQGLEFLIYFQGNSAPDKSGLPSDRFSAERTGGSVSTLTIQRTQQEDSAVYLCASSVRDGLYTEAFFGQGTRLTVV.

The CDR3 bases are TGCGCCAGCAGCACAACCGGGACAGGGGGCATCGAGCAGTACTTC. This codes for CASSTTGTGGIEQYF. The rearrangement joins TRBV5-1 to TRBJ2-7; 12 bases are shared with TRBD1. Per germline, CDR1 SGHRS and CDR2 YFSETQ. This CDR3 comprises 15 residues. Trimming at V came to 4 bases and at J to 6 bases, leaving 8 bases not matched to a gene.

The rearrangement joins TRBV9 to TRBJ1-2; D remains unclear. Germline V gene sequence: CDR1 SGDLS, CDR2 YYNGEE. This CDR3 region has 14 residues. The V end was cut by 3 bases, the J end by 7 bases, with 16 bases between. The CDR3 is CASSERPAGSGYTF. The CDR3 DNA is TGTGCCAGCAGCGAACGTCCAGCCGGGAGTGGCTACACCTTC.

The chain links TRBV30 to TRBJ2-1; possibly TRBD1 for D (7 bases). From germline, CDR1 is GTSNPN and CDR2 SVGIG (reference sequence). The V end was cut by 2 bases, the J end by 7 bases, with 15 bases between. This CDR3 region has 14 residues. The CDR3 spells CAWSPRGVRNEQFF. CDR3 DNA sequence: TGTGCCTGGAGTCCCAGGGGGGTAAGAAATGAGCAGTTCTTC.

This chain joins TRBV5-1 and TRBJ1-1; tentatively, D is TRBD1 (5 bases). Trimming shortened V by 1 base and J by 5 bases, and 12 bases separated the two germline ends. The CDR3 totals 14 residues. The germline V gene encodes CDR1 SGHRS and CDR2 YFSETQ. The chain's CDR3 is CASSLQGSMTEAFF. DNA of the CDR3: TGCGCCAGCAGCTTGCAGGGATCGATGACTGAAGCTTTCTTT.

The chain links TRBV7-9 to TRBJ2-4; D is unclear. CDR1 is SEHNR, CDR2 FQNEAQ, per germline (reference sequence). The V gene lost 1 base and the J gene lost 5 bases, with 15 bases spanning the gap. This CDR3 is built from 16 residues. DNA for the CDR3: TGTGCCAGCAGCTTAGGCCCGCCAGGCTACGAAAACATTCAGTACTTC. Protein sequence: CASSLGPPGYENIQYF. The variable domain in full, completed from reference TRBV7-9 and TRBJ2-4, reads DTGVSQNPRHKITKRGQNVTFRCDPISEHNRLYWYRQTLGQGPEFLTYFQNEAQLEKSRLLSDRFSAERPKGSFSTLEIQRTEQGDSAMYLCASSLGPPGYENIQYFGAGTRLSVL.

The J gene is TRBJ2-7, the V gene TRBV5-5; 7 bases map to TRBD2. Unmatched junction bases numbered 7, after V lost 4 bases and J lost 3 bases. CDR1 and CDR2 (germline): SGHKS, YYEKEE (reference sequence). This CDR3 comprises 14 residues. Here the CDR3 DNA reads TGTGCCAGCAGCCTACCTCGGGGGGTCTACGAGCAGTACTTC. Amino acids: CASSLPRGVYEQYF.

The CDR3 DNA sequence: TGTGCCAGCCGAGACAGGAACAATGAGCAGTTCTTC. Translation gives CASRDRNNEQFF. The V gene is TRBV27, the J gene TRBJ2-1; TRBD1 might be the D (6 bases). CDR3 length: 12 amino acids. The germline CDR1 and CDR2 sequences are MNHEY and SMNVEV (reference sequence). The V gene lost 8 bases and the J gene lost 5 bases, with 10 bases spanning the gap.

The chain employs TRBV7-3 and TRBJ2-7, with 9 bases lining up with TRBD2. The V gene end was trimmed by 5 bases and the J gene end by 3 bases; junction bases not matched to a gene: 8. CDR1 SGHTA and CDR2 FQGTGA come from the germline V gene. The CDR3 has 15 amino acids. This CDR3 is CASSILAGTIYEQYF. DNA for the CDR3: TGTGCCAGCAGCATACTAGCGGGTACCATCTACGAGCAGTACTTC. Looking up the rest from reference TRBV7-3 and TRBJ2-7 gives the full variable domain: GAGVSQTPSNKVTEKGKYVELRCDPISGHTALYWYRQSLGQGPEFLIYFQGTGAADDSGLPNDRFFAVRPEGSVSTLKIQRTERGDSAVYLCASSILAGTIYEQYFGPGTRLTVT.

The chain employs TRBV9 and TRBJ1-5, with 8 bases aligning to TRBD1. CDR1 is SGDLS, CDR2 YYNGEE, per germline. The CDR3 is 18 amino acids. The ends lost 0 bases at V and 9 bases at J; junction bases unmatched: 17. The CDR3 coding sequence is TGTGCCAGCAGCGTAGATTCCGGGACAGGAGACTTGAGGACGCCCCAGCATTTT. It yields the protein CASSVDSGTGDLRTPQHF.

The V call is TRBV18, the J call TRBJ2-7, with 8 bases that match TRBD1. Germline assignment: CDR1 KGHSH and CDR2 LQKENI. The CDR3 consists of 15 residues. Trimming removed 4 bases from V and 3 bases from J; junction bases left unmatched: 8. CDR3 nucleotides: TGTGCCAGCTCACAGACAGGGGTCCTTGGCTACGAGCAGTACTTC. This sequence encodes CASSQTGVLGYEQYF.